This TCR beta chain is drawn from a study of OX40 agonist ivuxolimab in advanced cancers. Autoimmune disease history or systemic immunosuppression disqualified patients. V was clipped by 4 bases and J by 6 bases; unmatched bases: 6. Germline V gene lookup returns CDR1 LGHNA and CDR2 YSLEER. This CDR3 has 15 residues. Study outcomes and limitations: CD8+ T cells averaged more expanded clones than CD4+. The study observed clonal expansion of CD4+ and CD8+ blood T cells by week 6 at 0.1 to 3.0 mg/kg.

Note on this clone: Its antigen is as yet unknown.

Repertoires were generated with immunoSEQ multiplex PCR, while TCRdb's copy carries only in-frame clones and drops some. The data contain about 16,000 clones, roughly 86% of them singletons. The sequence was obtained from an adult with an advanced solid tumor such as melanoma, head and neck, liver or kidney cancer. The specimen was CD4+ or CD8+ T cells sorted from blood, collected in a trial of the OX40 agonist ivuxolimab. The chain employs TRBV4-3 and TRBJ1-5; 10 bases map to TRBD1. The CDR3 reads CASSPGTGDSQPQHF. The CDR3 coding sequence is TGCGCCAGCAGCCCAGGGACAGGGGACTCTCAGCCCCAGCATTTT.